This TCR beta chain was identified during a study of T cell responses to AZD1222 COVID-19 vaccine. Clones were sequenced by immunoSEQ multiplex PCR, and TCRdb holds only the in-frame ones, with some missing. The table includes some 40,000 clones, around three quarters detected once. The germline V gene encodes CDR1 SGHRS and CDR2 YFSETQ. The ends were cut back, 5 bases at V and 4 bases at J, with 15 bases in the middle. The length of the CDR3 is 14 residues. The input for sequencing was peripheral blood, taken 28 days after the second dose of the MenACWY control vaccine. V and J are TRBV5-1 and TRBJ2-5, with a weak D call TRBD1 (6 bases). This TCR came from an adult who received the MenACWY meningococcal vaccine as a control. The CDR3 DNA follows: TGCGCCAGCAGGCAACAGGGTTTAATAGAGACCCAGTACTTC. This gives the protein CASRQQGLIETQYF.